This note documents a single T cell receptor beta chain sequence. The antigen remains unidentified. Libraries were prepared by immunoSEQ multiplex PCR; TCRdb keeps only in-frame clonotypes and omits some of them. Counted here are approximately 130,000 clones, 80% to 90% occurring once; the ten biggest clones make up around 9.5%. The data derive from a study of T cell responses to AZD1222 COVID-19 vaccine. Trimming removed 5 bases at V and 5 bases at J, with 9 bases between. Germline V gives CDR1 MNHEY, CDR2 SVGAGI. The CDR3 sequence is 12 residues long. Study-wide findings and caveats: Two AZD1222 administrations were followed by greater Spike-specific TCR breadth and depth. Just a handful of AZD1222 recipients tested seropositive at baseline. Repertoire sampling was restricted to post-peak T cell response timepoints.

V is TRBV6-5 and J is TRBJ1-2; unclear D gene. The receptor was isolated from an adult who received the AZD1222 COVID-19 vaccine. The sequenced sample was peripheral blood, obtained 28 days after the second AZD1222 dose. The DNA of the CDR3 is TGTGCCAGCAGTCCGACGAGGTATGGCTACACCTTC. Its translation: CASSPTRYGYTF.